This passage covers 17 T cell receptor beta chains from one sample sequenced in a study of response to subunit inactivated influenza vaccine. TCRdb re-derived calls from the RT-PCR reads in MiXCR, one entry per CDR3 protein. The sample consists of 600,000 to 850,000 distinct CDR3 sequences, around 15% of them appearing once. This material consisted of PBMCs from blood, taken 14 days before vaccination. Source of these receptors: a man aged 45-60 years who received an inactivated influenza vaccine.

V and J are TRBV28 and TRBJ2-7; a weak D match, TRBD1 (5 bases). V was pared by 6 bases and J by 2 bases, with 17 bases between. From germline, CDR1 is MDHEN and CDR2 SYDVKM. CDR3 length equals 15 residues. CDR3 region: CASSSQGFWTYEQYF. CDR3 coding DNA: TGTGCCAGCAGCTCCCAGGGTTTTTGGACCTACGAGCAGTACTTC.

In its sample, this clonotype was seen a few times. J is TRBJ2-7 and V is TRBV5-6; D perhaps matches TRBD1 (6 bases). Per the germline V gene, CDR1 is SGHDT and CDR2 is YYEEEE. The CDR3 contains 17 residues. Deletions cut 2 bases from V and 0 bases from J, with 18 bases between. The CDR3 sequence is CASSFRTMTGLSYEQYF. The CDR3, as DNA: TGTGCCAGCAGCTTCCGAACCATGACAGGCCTCTCCTACGAGCAGTACTTC. Full variable domain (remainder filled in from reference TRBV5-6 and TRBJ2-7): DAGVTQSPTHLIKTRGQQVTLRCSPKSGHDTVSWYQQALGQGPQFIFQYYEEEERQRGNFPDRFSGHQFPNYSSELNVNALLLGDSALYLCASSFRTMTGLSYEQYFGPGTRLTVT.

The V and J genes are TRBV7-9 and TRBJ2-3; the match to TRBD2 covers 11 bases. The CDR3 loop spans 15 amino acids. V was pared by 4 bases and J by 2 bases, with 2 bases of the junction left unmatched. Germline CDR1 reads SEHNR; CDR2 reads FQNEAQ (reference sequence). The CDR3 sequence: CASSSTSGTTDTQYF. CDR3 DNA: TGTGCCAGCAGCTCGACTAGCGGGACCACAGATACGCAGTATTTT.

V gene TRBV12-3 or TRBV12-4 combines with J gene TRBJ1-4, with 7 bases matching TRBD1. The CDR3 extends over 15 amino acids. Germline trimming cut 3 bases from V and 5 bases from J; bases unmatched to any gene: 6. Here the CDR3 DNA reads TGTGCCAGCAGTTTTACGGCAGGGGGAAATGAAAAACTGTTTTTT. This codes for CASSFTAGGNEKLFF.

This clonotype was counted between two and nine times. V usage is TRBV9 and J usage is TRBJ1-1; D possibly corresponds to TRBD1 (5 bases). The length of the CDR3 is 14 residues. CDR1 is SGDLS and CDR2 is YYNGEE in the germline V gene. The V end lost 5 bases, the J end lost 3 bases, and 14 bases lay between the germline ends. The CDR3 loop reads CASRRGGEDTEAFF. CDR3 sequence (DNA): TGTGCCAGCAGGCGGGGCGGGGAGGACACTGAAGCTTTCTTT. Together with reference TRBV9 and TRBJ1-1, the CDR3 gives the full variable domain: DSGVTQTPKHLITATGQRVTLRCSPRSGDLSVYWYQQSLDQGLQFLIQYYNGEERAKGNILERFSAQQFPDLHSELNLSSLELGDSALYFCASRRGGEDTEAFFGQGTRLTVV.

The chain has TRBV20-1 and TRBJ2-5, with 7 bases lining up with TRBD1. The V gene end was trimmed by 3 bases and the J gene end by 0 bases; junction bases not matched to a gene: 7. The CDR3 loop spans 15 amino acids. Germline CDR1 DFQATT, CDR2 SNEGSKA (reference sequence). This CDR3 reads CSASGDRDHQETQYF. The CDR3 coding sequence is TGCAGTGCTAGTGGGGACAGAGACCACCAAGAGACCCAGTACTTC.

This rearrangement joins TRBV27 to TRBJ2-1; the match to TRBD2 covers 12 bases. Trimming at V came to 1 base and at J to 4 bases, leaving 5 bases not matched to a gene. This CDR3 spans 17 amino acids. The germline gives CDR1 MNHEY, CDR2 SMNVEV (reference sequence). CDR3 residues: CASSLLASGGEYNEQFF. CDR3 coding DNA: TGTGCCAGCAGTTTATTGGCTAGCGGGGGGGAATACAATGAGCAGTTCTTC.

This clonotype was seen repeatedly, ten times or more. The rearrangement uses TRBV6-2 or TRBV6-3 and TRBJ1-1, with D possibly TRBD1 on 6 matching bases. CDR3 length: 11 amino acids. The germline CDR1 and CDR2 sequences are MNHEY and SVGEGT. Trimming took 6 bases from V and 5 from J, leaving 7 bases between them. The CDR3 bases are TGTGCCAGCAGGCAGGGGACTGAAGCTTTCTTT. Protein product: CASRQGTEAFF.

Concerning this clonotype: A much larger clone lies one base from this, so it may be a read error. The gene calls are TRBV29-1 and TRBJ1-2, with no clear D. V was shortened by 5 bases and J by 7 bases, with 11 bases between the two germline ends. Germline V gene sequence: CDR1 SQVTM, CDR2 ANQGSEA. The CDR3 length is 11 residues. The CDR3 loop is CSVPISSGYTF. In DNA form, the CDR3 reads TGCAGCGTTCCAATCTCCTCTGGCTACACCTTC.

The chain is built from TRBV5-1 and TRBJ1-1; a possible D gene is TRBD1 (5 bases). Germline loops: CDR1 SGHRS, CDR2 YFSETQ. CDR3 length: 13 residues. V shed 4 bases and J shed 4 bases, with 11 bases lying between them. This CDR3 reads CASSPDRFTEAFF. Here the CDR3 DNA reads TGCGCCAGCAGCCCCGACAGATTCACTGAAGCTTTCTTT.

The chain employs TRBV5-1 and TRBJ2-3, with 7 bases identical to TRBD1. The CDR3 contains 15 residues. The V segment lost 3 bases and the J segment 1 base; nucleotides outside the gene matches: 5. Germline lookup yields CDR1 SGHRS and CDR2 YFSETQ. The CDR3 loop is CASSYRGWGTDTQYF. CDR3 coding DNA: TGCGCCAGCAGCTACAGGGGATGGGGCACAGATACGCAGTATTTT.

The chain has TRBV15 and TRBJ2-7, with unresolved D. Germline assignment: CDR1 LNHNV and CDR2 YYDKDF (reference sequence). This CDR3 contains 14 residues. Between the trimmed V and J ends, which lost 0 bases and 5 bases, there was a span of 11 bases. The CDR3 is CATSREETTNEQYF. The CDR3 nucleotides read TGTGCCACCAGCAGAGAGGAGACAACGAACGAGCAGTACTTC.

The V and J genes are TRBV7-2 and TRBJ2-7, with unresolved D. Trimming removed 6 bases from V and 0 bases from J, with 15 bases in between. This CDR3 contains 15 residues. Germline V gene sequence: CDR1 SGHTA, CDR2 FQGNSA. The CDR3 is CASRVAATSSYEQYF. In nucleotides, the CDR3 is TGTGCCAGCAGGGTTGCAGCCACATCCTCCTACGAGCAGTACTTC.

The table lists this clonotype with a few counts. This chain connects TRBV11-2 to TRBJ2-7; 10 nucleotides line up with TRBD2. The CDR3 runs 17 residues. Germline V gene data show CDR1 as SGHAT and CDR2 as FQNNGV. The J segment lost 2 bases and the V segment lost 5 bases, leaving 12 bases of the junction unmatched. The CDR3 loop reads CASSPPGLADLTYEQYF. CDR3 nucleotide sequence: TGTGCCAGCAGCCCACCTGGACTAGCGGACTTGACCTACGAGCAGTACTTC.

The chain recombines TRBV27 with TRBJ2-3, with D possibly called TRBD1 or TRBD2 (5 bases each). Germline-derived CDR1 and CDR2 are MNHEY and SMNVEV (reference sequence). V was cut by 0 bases and J by 4 bases, with 20 bases left in between. The CDR3 is made up of 18 amino acids. DNA for the CDR3: TGTGCCAGCAGTTTATCGGGTAGTAAAGGGACCGCCGCAGATACGCAGTATTTT. Protein product: CASSLSGSKGTAADTQYF.

V and J are TRBV7-6 and TRBJ2-5; D unresolved. This CDR3 has 12 residues. CDR1 is SGHVS, CDR2 FNYEAQ, per germline. V was shortened by 10 bases and J by 5 bases, with 14 bases between the two germline ends. CDR3: CANSQEWETQYF. The CDR3 DNA reads as TGTGCCAACAGTCAGGAATGGGAGACCCAGTACTTC.

This clonotype was detected many times. The gene calls are TRBV5-1 and TRBJ1-2, with TRBD1 matching 8 bases. The CDR3 has 17 residues. The germline V gene has CDR1 SGHRS and CDR2 YFSETQ. Trimming cost V 5 bases and J 0 bases; bases outside gene matches: 12. The CDR3 DNA reads TGCGCCAGCAGGCACTTCCCTTCAGGGGGCGCTAACTATGGCTACACCTTC. Amino acids: CASRHFPSGGANYGYTF. Combining the CDR3 with reference TRBV5-1 and TRBJ1-2 gives the whole variable domain KAGVTQTPRYLIKTRGQQVTLSCSPISGHRSVSWYQQTPGQGLQFLFEYFSETQRNKGNFPGRFSGRQFSNSRSEMNVSTLELGDSALYLCASRHFPSGGANYGYTFGSGTRLTVV.